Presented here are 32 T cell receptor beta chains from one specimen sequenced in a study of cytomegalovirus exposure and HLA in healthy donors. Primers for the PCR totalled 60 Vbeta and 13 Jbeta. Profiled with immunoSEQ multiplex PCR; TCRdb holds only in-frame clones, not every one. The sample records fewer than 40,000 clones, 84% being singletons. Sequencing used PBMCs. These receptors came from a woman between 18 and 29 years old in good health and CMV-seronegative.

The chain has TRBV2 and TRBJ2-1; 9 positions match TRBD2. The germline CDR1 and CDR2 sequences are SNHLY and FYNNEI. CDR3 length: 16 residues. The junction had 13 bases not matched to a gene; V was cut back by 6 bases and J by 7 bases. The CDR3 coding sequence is TGTGCCAGCAGAGCAAGGGTGATAGCGGGAGTAAATGAGCAGTTCTTC. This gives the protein CASRARVIAGVNEQFF. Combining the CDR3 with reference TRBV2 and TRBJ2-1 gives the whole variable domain EPEVTQTPSHQVTQMGQEVILRCVPISNHLYFYWYRQILGQKVEFLVSFYNNEISEKSEIFDDQFSVERPDGSNFTLKIRSTKLEDSAMYFCASRARVIAGVNEQFFGPGTRLTVL.

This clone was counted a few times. This chain's CDR3 is CASSPPQAGGGETQYF. The CDR3 nucleotides are TGTGCCAGCTCACCACCGCAGGCGGGAGGGGGAGAGACCCAGTACTTC. This sequence joins TRBV18 and TRBJ2-5; TRBD2 aligns across 9 bases. There are 16 residues in the CDR3. The J segment lost 4 bases and the V segment lost 0 bases, leaving 6 bases of the junction unmatched. Germline CDR1 is KGHSH and CDR2 is LQKENI.

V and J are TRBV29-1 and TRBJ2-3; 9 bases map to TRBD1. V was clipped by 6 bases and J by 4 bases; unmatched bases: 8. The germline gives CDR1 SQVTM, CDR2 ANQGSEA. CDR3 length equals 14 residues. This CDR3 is CSVERDRAPDTQYF. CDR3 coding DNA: TGCAGCGTGGAACGGGACAGGGCCCCAGATACGCAGTATTTT.

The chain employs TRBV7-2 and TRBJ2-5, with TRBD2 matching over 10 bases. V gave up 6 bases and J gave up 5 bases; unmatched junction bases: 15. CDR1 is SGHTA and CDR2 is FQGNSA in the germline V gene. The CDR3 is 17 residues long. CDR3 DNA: TGTGCCAGCAGTTCCCAATTGGAAGCGGGAGGGGGGGAGACCCAGTACTTC. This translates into CASSSQLEAGGGETQYF. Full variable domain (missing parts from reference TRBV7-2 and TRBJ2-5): GAGVSQSPSNKVTEKGKDVELRCDPISGHTALYWYRQSLGQGLEFLIYFQGNSAPDKSGLPSDRFSAERTGGSVSTLTIQRTQQEDSAVYLCASSSQLEAGGGETQYFGPGTRLLVL.

CDR3 in DNA: TGCGCCAGCAGCCAAGATCTGGGACAGTACTATGGCTACACCTTC. Amino acids: CASSQDLGQYYGYTF. V is TRBV4-1 and J is TRBJ1-2; 7 bases match TRBD1. CDR1 MGHRA and CDR2 YSYEKL come from the germline V gene. The J segment lost 3 bases and the V segment lost 0 bases, leaving 4 bases of the junction unmatched. The CDR3 runs 15 residues.

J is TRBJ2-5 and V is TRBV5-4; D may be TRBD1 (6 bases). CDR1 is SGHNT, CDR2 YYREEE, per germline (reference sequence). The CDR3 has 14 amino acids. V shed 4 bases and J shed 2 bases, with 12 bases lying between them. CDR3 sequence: CASSHRDIQETQYF. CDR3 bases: TGTGCCAGCAGCCACCGGGACATACAAGAGACCCAGTACTTC.

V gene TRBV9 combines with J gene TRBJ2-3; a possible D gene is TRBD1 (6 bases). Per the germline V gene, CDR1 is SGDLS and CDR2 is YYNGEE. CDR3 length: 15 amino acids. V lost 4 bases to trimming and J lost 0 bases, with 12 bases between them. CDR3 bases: TGTGCCAGCAGCCCCCGGACAGCTAGCACAGATACGCAGTATTTT. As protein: CASSPRTASTDTQYF.

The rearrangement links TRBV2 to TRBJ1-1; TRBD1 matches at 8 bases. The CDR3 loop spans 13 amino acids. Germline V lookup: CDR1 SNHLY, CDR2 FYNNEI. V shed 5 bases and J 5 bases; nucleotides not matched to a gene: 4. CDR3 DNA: TGTGCCAGCAGTACGAGACAGGGGACTGAAGCTTTCTTT. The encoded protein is CASSTRQGTEAFF.

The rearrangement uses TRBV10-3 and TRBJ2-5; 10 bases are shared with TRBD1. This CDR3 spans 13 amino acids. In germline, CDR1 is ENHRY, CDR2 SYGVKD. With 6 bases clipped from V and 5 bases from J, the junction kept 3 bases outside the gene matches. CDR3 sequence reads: CAIRRQGAETQYF. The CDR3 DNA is TGTGCCATCAGGAGACAGGGGGCCGAGACCCAGTACTTC.

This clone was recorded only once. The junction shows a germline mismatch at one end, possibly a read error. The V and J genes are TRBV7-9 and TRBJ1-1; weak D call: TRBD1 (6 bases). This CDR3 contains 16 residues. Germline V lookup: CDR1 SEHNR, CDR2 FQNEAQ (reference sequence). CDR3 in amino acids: CSSTQDGGAGTAEAFF. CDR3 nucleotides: TGTTCCAGCACCCAGGATGGGGGGGCCGGAACGGCTGAAGCTTTCTTT.

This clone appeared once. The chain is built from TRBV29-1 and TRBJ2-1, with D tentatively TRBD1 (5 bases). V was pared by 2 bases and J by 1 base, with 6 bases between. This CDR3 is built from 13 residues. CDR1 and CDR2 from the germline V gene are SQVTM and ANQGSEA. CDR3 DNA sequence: TGCAGCGTTGAAAGGGGTTCCTACAATGAGCAGTTCTTC. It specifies CSVERGSYNEQFF.

The CDR3 loop reads CASSLQGTAGANVLTF. The CDR3 DNA reads as TGTGCCAGCAGCTTACAGGGAACTGCTGGGGCCAACGTCCTGACTTTC. The chain combines TRBV5-6 with TRBJ2-6, with a weak D call TRBD1 (6 bases). The CDR3 covers 16 residues. CDR1 is SGHDT, CDR2 YYEEEE, per germline. The V gene lost 2 bases and the J gene lost 2 bases, with 11 bases spanning the gap.

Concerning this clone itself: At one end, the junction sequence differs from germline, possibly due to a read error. The CDR3 DNA follows: TGCGCCAACAGCATGCGGGGGGGAGGACGCGAGCAGTACTTC. Translating it yields CANSMRGGGREQYF. The chain joins TRBV5-1 to TRBJ2-7; the match to TRBD2 covers 9 bases. CDR1 and CDR2 from the germline V gene are SGHRS and YFSETQ. The CDR3 consists of 14 residues.

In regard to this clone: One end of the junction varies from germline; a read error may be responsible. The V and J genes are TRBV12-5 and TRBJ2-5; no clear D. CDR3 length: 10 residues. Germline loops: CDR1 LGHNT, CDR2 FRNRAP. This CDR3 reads CAIFQARQDF. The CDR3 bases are TGTGCTATCTTTCAAGCCCGTCAGGACTTC. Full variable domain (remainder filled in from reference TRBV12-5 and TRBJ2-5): DARVTQTPRHKVTEMGQEVTMRCQPILGHNTVFWYRQTMMQGLELLAYFRNRAPLDDSGMPKDRFSAEMPDATLATLKIQPSEPRDSAVYFCAIFQARQDFGPGTRLLVL.

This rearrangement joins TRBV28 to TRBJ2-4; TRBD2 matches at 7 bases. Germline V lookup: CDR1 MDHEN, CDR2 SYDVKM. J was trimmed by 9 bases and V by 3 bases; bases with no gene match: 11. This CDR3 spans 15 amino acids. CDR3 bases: TGTGCCAGCAGTTTCGACGCCACTAGCGAGGGCATTCAGTACTTC. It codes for CASSFDATSEGIQYF.

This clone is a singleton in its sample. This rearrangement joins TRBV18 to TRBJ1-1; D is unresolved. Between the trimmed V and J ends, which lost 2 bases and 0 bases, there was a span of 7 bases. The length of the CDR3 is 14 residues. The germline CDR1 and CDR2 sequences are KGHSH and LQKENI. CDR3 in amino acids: CASSPSQVNTEAFF. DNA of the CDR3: TGTGCCAGCTCACCAAGTCAGGTGAACACTGAAGCTTTCTTT.

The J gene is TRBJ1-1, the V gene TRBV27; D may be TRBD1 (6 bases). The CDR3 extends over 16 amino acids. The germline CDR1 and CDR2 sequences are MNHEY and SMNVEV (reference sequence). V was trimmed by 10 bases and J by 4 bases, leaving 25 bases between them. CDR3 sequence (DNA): TGTGCCACCATGATCAGGACGCAGGGCAGGGGCACTGAAGCTTTCTTT. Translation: CATMIRTQGRGTEAFF.

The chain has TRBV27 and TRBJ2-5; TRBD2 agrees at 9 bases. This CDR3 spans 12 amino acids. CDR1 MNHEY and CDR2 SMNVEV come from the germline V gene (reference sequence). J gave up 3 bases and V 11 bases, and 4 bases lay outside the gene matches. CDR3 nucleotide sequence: TGTGCCGCTAGCGGGGAGAAAGAGACCCAGTACTTC. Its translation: CAASGEKETQYF.

For the CDR3, the DNA is TGTGCCAGCAGCCTGGGACAGGGGCTGAACACTGAAGCTTTCTTT. Translating it yields CASSLGQGLNTEAFF. J is TRBJ1-1 and V is TRBV11-2, with 10 bases fitting TRBD1. Germline V gene lookup returns CDR1 SGHAT and CDR2 FQNNGV. V gave up 5 bases and J gave up 0 bases; unmatched junction bases: 3. This CDR3 has 15 residues.

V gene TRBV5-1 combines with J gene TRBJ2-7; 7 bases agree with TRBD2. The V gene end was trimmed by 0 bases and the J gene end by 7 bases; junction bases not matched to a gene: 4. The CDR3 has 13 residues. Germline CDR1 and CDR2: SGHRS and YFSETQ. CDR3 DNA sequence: TGCGCCAGCAGCTTGGATTTTAGCGGGGAGCAGTACTTC. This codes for CASSLDFSGEQYF.

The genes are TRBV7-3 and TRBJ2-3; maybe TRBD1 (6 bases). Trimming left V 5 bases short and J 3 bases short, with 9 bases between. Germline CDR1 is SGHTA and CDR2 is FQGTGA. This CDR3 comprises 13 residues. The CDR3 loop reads CASSGTGTDTQYF. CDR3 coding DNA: TGTGCCAGCAGCGGAACAGGGACAGATACGCAGTATTTT.

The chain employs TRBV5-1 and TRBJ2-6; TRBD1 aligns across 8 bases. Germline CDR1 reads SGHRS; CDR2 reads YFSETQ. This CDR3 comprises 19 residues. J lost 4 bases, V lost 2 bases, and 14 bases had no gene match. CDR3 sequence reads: CASSLLPPGGGSGANVLTF. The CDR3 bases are TGCGCCAGCAGCTTACTTCCACCAGGGGGCGGCTCCGGGGCCAACGTCCTGACTTTC.

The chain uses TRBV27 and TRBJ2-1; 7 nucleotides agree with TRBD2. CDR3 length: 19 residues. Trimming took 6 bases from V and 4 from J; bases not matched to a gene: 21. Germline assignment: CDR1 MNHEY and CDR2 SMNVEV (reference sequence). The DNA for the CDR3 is TGTGCCAGCAGATCGGGCCCGAGGGCGGGCGGGAGTTTATACAATGAGCAGTTCTTC. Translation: CASRSGPRAGGSLYNEQFF.

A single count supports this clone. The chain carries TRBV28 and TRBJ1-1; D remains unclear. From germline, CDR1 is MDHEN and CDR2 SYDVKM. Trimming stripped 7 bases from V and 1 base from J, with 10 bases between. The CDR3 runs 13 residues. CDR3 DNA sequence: TGTGCCAGCAAAGGCAGGCCGAACACTGAAGCTTTCTTT. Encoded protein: CASKGRPNTEAFF.

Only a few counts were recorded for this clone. The CDR3 nucleotides are TGCGCCAGCAGCCAAGATCGACAGACCCCCATGAACACTGAAGCTTTCTTT. It specifies CASSQDRQTPMNTEAFF. The chain joins TRBV4-1 to TRBJ1-1, with D possibly matching TRBD1 (5 bases). V lost 0 bases and J lost 0, with 14 bases in between. The germline gives CDR1 MGHRA, CDR2 YSYEKL. There are 17 residues in the CDR3.

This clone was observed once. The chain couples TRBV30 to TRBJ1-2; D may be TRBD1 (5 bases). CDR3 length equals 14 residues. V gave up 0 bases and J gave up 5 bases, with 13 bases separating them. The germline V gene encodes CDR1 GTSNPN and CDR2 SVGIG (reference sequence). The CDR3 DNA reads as TGTGCCTGGAGTGTAGTGGGACTTGGGTATGGCTACACCTTC. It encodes CAWSVVGLGYGYTF.

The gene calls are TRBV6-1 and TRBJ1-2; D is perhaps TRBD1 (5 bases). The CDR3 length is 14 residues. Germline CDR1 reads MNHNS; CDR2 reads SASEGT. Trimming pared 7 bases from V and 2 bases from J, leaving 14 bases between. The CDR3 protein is CASTPGCANYGYTF. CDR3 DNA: TGTGCCAGCACCCCAGGGTGCGCGAACTATGGCTACACCTTC.

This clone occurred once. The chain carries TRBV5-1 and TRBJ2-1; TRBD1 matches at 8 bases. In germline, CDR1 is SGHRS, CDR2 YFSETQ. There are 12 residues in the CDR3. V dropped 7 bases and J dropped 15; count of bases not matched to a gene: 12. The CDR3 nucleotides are TGCGCCAGCGCAGGGGGCGCGGCGGGGACGTTCTTC. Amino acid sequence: CASAGGAAGTFF.

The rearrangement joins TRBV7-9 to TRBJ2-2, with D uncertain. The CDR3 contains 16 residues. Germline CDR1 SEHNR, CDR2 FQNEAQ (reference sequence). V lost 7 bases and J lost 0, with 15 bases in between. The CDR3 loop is CASTPGVSSNTGELFF. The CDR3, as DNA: TGTGCCAGCACCCCAGGTGTATCCTCGAACACCGGGGAGCTGTTTTTT.

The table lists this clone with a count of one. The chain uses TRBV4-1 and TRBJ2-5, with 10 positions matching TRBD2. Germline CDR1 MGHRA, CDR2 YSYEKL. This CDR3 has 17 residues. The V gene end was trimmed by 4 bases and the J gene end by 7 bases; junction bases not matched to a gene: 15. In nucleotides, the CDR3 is TGCGCCAGCAGCCCCTACCGCGGGACTAGCGATGACGCGACCCAGTACTTC. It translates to CASSPYRGTSDDATQYF.

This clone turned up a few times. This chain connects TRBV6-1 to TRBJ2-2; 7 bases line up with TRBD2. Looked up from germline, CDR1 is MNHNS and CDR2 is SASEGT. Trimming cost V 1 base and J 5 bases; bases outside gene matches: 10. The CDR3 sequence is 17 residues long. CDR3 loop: CASSEVGGGTFTGELFF. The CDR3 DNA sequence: TGTGCCAGCAGTGAAGTCGGGGGAGGGACGTTTACCGGGGAGCTGTTTTTT.

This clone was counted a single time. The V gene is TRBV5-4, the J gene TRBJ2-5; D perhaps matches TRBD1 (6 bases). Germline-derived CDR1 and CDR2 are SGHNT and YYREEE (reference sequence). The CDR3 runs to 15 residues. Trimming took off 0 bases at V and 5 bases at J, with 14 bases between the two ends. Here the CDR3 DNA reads TGTGCCAGCAGCTTGGACCAGGGGCTGGGGGAGACCCAGTACTTC. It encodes CASSLDQGLGETQYF.